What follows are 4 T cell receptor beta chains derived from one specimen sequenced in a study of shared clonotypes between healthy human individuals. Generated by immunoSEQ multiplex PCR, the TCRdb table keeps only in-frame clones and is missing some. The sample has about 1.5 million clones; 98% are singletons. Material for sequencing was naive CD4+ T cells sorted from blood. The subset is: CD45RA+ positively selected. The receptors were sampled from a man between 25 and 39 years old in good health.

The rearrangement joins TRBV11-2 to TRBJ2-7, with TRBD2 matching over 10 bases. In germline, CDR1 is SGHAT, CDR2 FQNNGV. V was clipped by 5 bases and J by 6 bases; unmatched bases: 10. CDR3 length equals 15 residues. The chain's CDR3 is CASSPRLAGLSEQYF. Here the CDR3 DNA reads TGTGCCAGCAGCCCCCGACTAGCGGGTCTCTCCGAGCAGTACTTC.

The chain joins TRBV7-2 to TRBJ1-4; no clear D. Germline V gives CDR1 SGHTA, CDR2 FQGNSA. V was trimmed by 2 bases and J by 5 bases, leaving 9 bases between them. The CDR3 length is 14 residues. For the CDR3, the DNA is TGTGCCAGCAGCTTAAAGCCAGGAAATGAAAAACTGTTTTTT. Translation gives CASSLKPGNEKLFF.

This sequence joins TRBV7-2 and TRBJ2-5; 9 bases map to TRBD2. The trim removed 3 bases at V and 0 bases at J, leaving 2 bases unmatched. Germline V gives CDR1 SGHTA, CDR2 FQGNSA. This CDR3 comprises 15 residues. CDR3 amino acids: CASSFGLAHQETQYF. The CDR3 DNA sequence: TGTGCCAGCAGCTTTGGACTAGCGCACCAAGAGACCCAGTACTTC. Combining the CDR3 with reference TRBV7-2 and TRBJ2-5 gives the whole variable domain GAGVSQSPSNKVTEKGKDVELRCDPISGHTALYWYRQSLGQGLEFLIYFQGNSAPDKSGLPSDRFSAERTGGSVSTLTIQRTQQEDSAVYLCASSFGLAHQETQYFGPGTRLLVL.

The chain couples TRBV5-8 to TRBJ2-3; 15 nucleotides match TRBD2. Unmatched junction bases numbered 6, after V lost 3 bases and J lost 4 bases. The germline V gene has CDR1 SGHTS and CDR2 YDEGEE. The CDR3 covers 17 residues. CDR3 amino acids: CASSSGLAGGGADTQYF. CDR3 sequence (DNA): TGTGCCAGCAGCTCGGGACTAGCGGGAGGAGGGGCAGATACGCAGTATTTT.